What follows is one T cell receptor beta chain and its context. What this receptor recognizes is not known. There are no base qualities to consult, and no much larger clone falls within one base. To prepare the library, 5' RACE was applied. Sequenced using a NextSeq 500. In the TCR library protocol, a unique molecular identifier was attached to each TCR cDNA molecule so that PCR and sequencing errors could be corrected. Per the source publication's procedure: TCR identification, UMI-based error correction and CDR3 extraction were all carried out with Decombinator tools. Expanded TCRs were defined as those above a frequency of 2 per 1,000, corresponding to the top 1% of the tumor frequency distribution. Renyi diversity was calculated using the R vegan package after each repertoire was subsampled 100 times to 5,000 TCRs. CDR3 similarity networks were built from amino acid triplet string-kernel similarity, with CDR3s being connected when pairwise similarity was above 0.82. TCRdb redid the processing of the public reads, applying fastp at Q25 and MiXCR, and retained in-frame beta chains. Every distinct CDR3 protein forms one entry, paired with its most common genes and DNA. Here the V and J calls rest on TCRdb's processing, not on the authors' analysis. This sample comprises around 760 distinct CDR3 sequences, about 15% of them detected only once. More than 8.5% of the sample comes from the top ten.

These data come from a study of spatial heterogeneity in lung cancer (dated by TCRdb to about 2019). Study-wide context: Beta-chain transcripts were consistently detected in greater numbers than alpha-chain transcripts, which likely reflects a higher abundance of beta-chain transcripts. In the raw uncorrected reads, each unique combination of TCR and UMI appeared more than ten times on average. In non-small cell lung cancer, the study quantitatively compared TCR alpha and beta repertoires across several tumor regions, matched nontumor lung, and blood. The study linked features of the TCR repertoire to counts of nonsynonymous mutations, which were determined by whole-exome sequencing of tumor tissue. At surgery, both alpha and beta chains were TCR-sequenced in about 200 tumor regions, 63 to 80 matched nontumor lung samples and 56 PBMC samples.

Trimmed from V: 6 bases; trimmed from J: 7 bases; junction bases lacking a gene match: 10. Counted from cysteine to phenylalanine, this CDR3 has 15 amino acids. Only CDR3 DNA is held: 45 bases, read in frame from base 1. The investigation overall reported the following: Confirming at a functional level the hypothesis that regional TCRs recognize regional mutations was considered to require additional single-cell paired TCR alpha and beta sequencing.

The sample's time point, from its label and the paper: sample taken at primary tumor resection. The donors were about 65 patients from the lung TRACERx cohort who had early-stage, untreated non-small cell lung cancer. For TCR sequencing, whole RNA was extracted from tumor and nontumor lung tissue, or from cryopreserved PBMC samples, and no cell sorting was done. A patient was chosen for TCR sequencing only when enough RNA was available from at least two tumor regions. Tumor and adjacent nontumor lung specimens were reviewed by a lung pathologist before selection. Source: normal lung tissue next to the tumor, taken at surgery. The rearrangement joined TRBV12-3 or TRBV12-4 to TRBJ2-1; 9 bases in the junction line up with TRBD1. The clonotype originates from a male donor with early-stage non-small cell lung cancer. The nucleotide sequence is given as TGTGCCAGCAGCCGTAACAGGGGGCAGATGAATGAGCAGTTCTTC. Its protein is CASSRNRGQMNEQFF.